One and the same sample provided the 5 T cell receptor beta chains below, sequenced in a study of breast tumors, draining lymph nodes, adjacent tissues. Samples came from axillary lymph nodes draining the breast cancer. MiXCR was run by TCRdb on the multiplex PCR reads, yielding one entry per CDR3 protein. In the table there are 140,000 to 150,000 distinct CDR3 sequences, approximately 32% of which are singletons. Sequenced sample: axillary lymph node tissue. The source is a female donor with breast cancer. Some clones in this sample may be carry-over from other donors' samples.

This clonotype was recorded at least ten times. The rearrangement joins TRBV5-5 to TRBJ2-5, with 7 bases matching TRBD1. CDR3 size: 14 residues. The germline V gene has CDR1 SGHKS and CDR2 YYEKEE (reference sequence). V lost 4 bases, J lost 0 bases, and 3 bases stayed unmatched. The CDR3 sequence is CASSRGQNQETQYF. The DNA of the CDR3 is TGTGCCAGCAGCAGGGGACAGAACCAAGAGACCCAGTACTTC.

The chain employs TRBV6-5 and TRBJ2-7; 8 bases line up with TRBD1. The V gene's germline CDR1 is MNHEY and CDR2 SVGAGI. CDR3 size: 15 residues. The J segment lost 3 bases and the V segment lost 6 bases, leaving 10 bases of the junction unmatched. In DNA form, the CDR3 reads TGTGCCAGCAGCCCTCAAGACAGGGGCGACTACGAGCAGTACTTC. This codes for CASSPQDRGDYEQYF.

This clonotype has ten or more counts. The chain carries TRBV9 and TRBJ2-2, with TRBD1 matching over 8 bases. Germline assignment: CDR1 SGDLS and CDR2 YYNGEE. CDR3 size: 13 residues. V lost 6 bases, J lost 6 bases, and 4 bases stayed unmatched. The CDR3 here is CASTRGQAGELFF. CDR3 sequence (DNA): TGTGCCAGCACCAGGGGGCAGGCCGGGGAGCTGTTTTTT.

This clonotype has only a few counts. The rearrangement uses TRBV6-5 and TRBJ1-2; TRBD1 matches 9 bases. The CDR3 extends over 15 amino acids. The junction had 4 bases not matched to a gene; V was cut back by 5 bases and J by 0 bases. The germline CDR1 and CDR2 sequences are MNHEY and SVGAGI. The CDR3 nucleotides are TGTGCCAGCAGTGGACAGGGGAAAGCTAACTATGGCTACACCTTC. Residues: CASSGQGKANYGYTF.

Remarks on this clonotype: The junction differs from germline at one of its ends, possibly a read error. The chain links TRBV6-5 to TRBJ2-7, with 7 bases identical to TRBD1. CDR1 is MNHEY and CDR2 is SVGAGI in the germline V gene. The CDR3 is 14 residues long. The DNA of the CDR3 is TGTGCCAGCAGTCACTCTGGGACAGCCTACGAGCAGTACTTC. Its protein product is CASSHSGTAYEQYF.